One and the same sample provided the 20 T cell receptor beta chains below, sequenced in a study of cytomegalovirus exposure and HLA in healthy donors. In the PCR, 60 Vbeta and 13 Jbeta primers were used. The table came from immunoSEQ multiplex PCR; TCRdb's copy has only in-frame clones and leaves some out. Of about 130,000 clones detected, 75% to 80% appear once; the ten largest clones hold approximately 2%. What was sequenced was PBMCs. Receptor source: a man aged 30-40 years in good health and CMV-seronegative.

V is TRBV21-1 and J is TRBJ2-4; no check of the table's D call, TRBD1, against the DNA was made. TRBV21-1 is a known pseudogene. The CDR3 loop spans 17 amino acids. CDR3 bases: TGTGCCAGCAGCACCTCGGACAGAGTAATAGCCAAAAACATTCAGTACTTC. It encodes CASSTSDRVIAKNIQYF.

A single count supports this clone. The chain is built from TRBV6-1 and TRBJ1-5; a weak D match, TRBD1 (5 bases). Trimming pared 6 bases from V and 5 bases from J, leaving 14 bases between. This CDR3 is built from 14 residues. Germline V lookup: CDR1 MNHNS, CDR2 SASEGT. CDR3 loop: CASRKGLFYQPQHF. The DNA of the CDR3 is TGTGCCAGCAGGAAGGGGCTATTTTATCAGCCCCAGCATTTT.

This chain joins TRBV2 and TRBJ2-7, with D maybe TRBD2 (5 bases). V shed 3 bases and J shed 1 base, with 13 bases lying between them. The CDR3 loop spans 15 amino acids. CDR1 and CDR2 from the germline V gene are SNHLY and FYNNEI. CDR3 nucleotides: TGTGCCAGCAGTGATCGGGATTCGTGGTCCTACGAGCAGTACTTC. The encoded protein is CASSDRDSWSYEQYF.

The genes are TRBV19 and TRBJ2-1; D perhaps matches TRBD1 (6 bases). Trimming cost V 6 bases and J 9 bases, with 24 bases left between them. The germline CDR1 and CDR2 sequences are LNHDA and SQIVND (reference sequence). There are 16 residues in the CDR3. The CDR3 nucleotides are TGTGCCAGTAGAGCCCCTGAGGGGATGGGGGCAGGTGAGCAGTTCTTC. Translated, it gives CASRAPEGMGAGEQFF.

This sequence joins TRBV2 and TRBJ2-7; TRBD1 is a possible D gene (5 bases). V lost 3 bases, J lost 0 bases, and 9 bases lay in between. Germline V gene lookup returns CDR1 SNHLY and CDR2 FYNNEI. CDR3 length equals 14 residues. CDR3 in amino acids: CASSDWQGSYEQYF. The CDR3 DNA reads as TGTGCCAGCAGTGATTGGCAGGGCTCCTACGAGCAGTACTTC.

The rearrangement links TRBV11-2 to TRBJ2-5, with 16 bases fitting TRBD2. V shed 4 bases and J 1 base; nucleotides not matched to a gene: 9. The CDR3 sequence is 19 residues long. Germline V CDR1 and CDR2: SGHAT, FQNNGV. The CDR3 DNA is TGTGCCAGCAGCTATTCTGGGACTAGCGGGAGGGCCACCCAAGAGACCCAGTACTTC. This sequence encodes CASSYSGTSGRATQETQYF.

This chain connects TRBV11-2 to TRBJ2-7, with 9 bases matching TRBD1. CDR1 is SGHAT, CDR2 FQNNGV, per germline. CDR3 length equals 17 residues. V shed 6 bases and J 0 bases; nucleotides not matched to a gene: 12. CDR3 DNA: TGTGCCAGCAGAGAGGGGGAACAGGGGGCGAACTCCTACGAGCAGTACTTC. It yields the protein CASREGEQGANSYEQYF.

This chain links TRBV10-3 with TRBJ1-1, with 9 nucleotides matching TRBD1. This CDR3 has 13 amino acids. V shed 6 bases, J shed 3 bases, and the junction held 2 bases outside the gene matches. Germline V lookup: CDR1 ENHRY, CDR2 SYGVKD. The CDR3 is CAIRGDRDTEAFF. The CDR3 nucleotides read TGTGCCATCAGGGGGGACAGGGACACTGAAGCTTTCTTT.

V gene TRBV18 combines with J gene TRBJ2-5; 10 bases align to TRBD1. The junction had 2 bases not matched to a gene; V was cut back by 3 bases and J by 1 base. Per germline, CDR1 KGHSH and CDR2 LQKENI. This CDR3 comprises 15 residues. The CDR3 is CASSPGQGIQETQYF. The CDR3 DNA sequence: TGTGCCAGCTCACCGGGACAGGGGATCCAAGAGACCCAGTACTTC.

This chain joins TRBV7-2 and TRBJ1-4; D is perhaps TRBD1 (6 bases). V was pared by 5 bases and J by 14 bases, with 15 bases between. The CDR3 contains 12 residues. Germline assignment: CDR1 SGHTA and CDR2 FQGNSA. In DNA, the CDR3 is TGTGCCAGCAGCCCAAGGGTAGGGGGTCTGTTTTTT. Amino acids: CASSPRVGGLFF.

The V call is TRBV6-5, the J call TRBJ2-5, with 14 bases matching TRBD2. The CDR3 runs 15 residues. With 5 bases clipped from V and 7 bases from J, the junction kept 6 bases outside the gene matches. Germline CDR1 and CDR2: MNHEY and SVGAGI. The CDR3 here is CASSLTSGRAGTQYF. In nucleotides, the CDR3 is TGTGCCAGCAGTCTGACTAGCGGGAGGGCCGGGACCCAGTACTTC.

The chain carries TRBV6-1 and TRBJ1-2; 9 bases map to TRBD1. There are 15 residues in the CDR3. With 5 bases clipped from V and 5 bases from J, the junction kept 9 bases outside the gene matches. The germline gives CDR1 MNHNS, CDR2 SASEGT. The CDR3 nucleotides are TGTGCCAGCAGTAAACAGAGAGGGACAGGGTATGGCTACACCTTC. Translation: CASSKQRGTGYGYTF.

For this clone: The junction shows a germline mismatch at one end, possibly a read error. Written as DNA, the CDR3 is TGTGCCAGCAGCTTAAGGGACAGGGAAAAATGGCTCTTT. Translated, it gives CASSLRDREKWLF. This chain links TRBV6-6 with TRBJ1-1, with TRBD1 matching 9 bases. The CDR3 is made up of 13 amino acids. The germline V gene has CDR1 MNHNY and CDR2 SVGAGI (reference sequence).

The V call is TRBV30, the J call TRBJ1-1, with 8 bases aligning to TRBD1. The germline V gene encodes CDR1 GTSNPN and CDR2 SVGIG (reference sequence). After removal of 4 bases from V and 6 bases from J, the junction contained 7 bases not matched to a gene. The CDR3 is made up of 13 amino acids. The CDR3 nucleotides are TGTGCCTGGACGGGACAGGCTGGGGCTGAAGCTTTCTTT. It yields the protein CAWTGQAGAEAFF.

This chain links TRBV4-1 with TRBJ2-7; D may be TRBD1 (6 bases). The CDR3 has 14 amino acids. Germline V gene data show CDR1 as MGHRA and CDR2 as YSYEKL. V was pared by 0 bases and J by 6 bases, with 12 bases between. This CDR3 reads CASSQDSGVLEQYF. CDR3 bases: TGCGCCAGCAGCCAAGATTCAGGGGTCCTCGAGCAGTACTTC.

A few counts support this clone. This sequence joins TRBV30 and TRBJ2-3; D gene uncertain. Germline V gene data show CDR1 as GTSNPN and CDR2 as SVGIG (reference sequence). This CDR3 contains 11 residues. Trimming removed 5 bases from V and 1 base from J, with 4 bases in between. The DNA of the CDR3 is TGTGCCTGGGCGCGCACAGATACGCAGTATTTT. This codes for CAWARTDTQYF. Complete variable domain (other parts from reference TRBV30 and TRBJ2-3): SQTIHQWPATLVQPVGSPLSLECTVEGTSNPNLYWYRQAAGRGLQLLFYSVGIGQISSEVPQNLSASRPQDRQFILSSKKLLLSDSGFYLCAWARTDTQYFGPGTRLTVL.

As regards this clone: The junction departs from germline at one end; a sequencing error may be responsible. The chain has TRBV6-4 and TRBJ2-3; D is possibly TRBD1 (6 bases). CDR1 MRHNA and CDR2 SNTAGT come from the germline V gene. The CDR3 contains 16 residues. CDR3 nucleotide sequence: TGTACCAGCAGTGACTCAGGGGATGGGGGCACAGATACGCAGTATTTT. This codes for CTSSDSGDGGTDTQYF.

This sequence joins TRBV28 and TRBJ2-1; D is ambiguous. V was clipped by 5 bases and J by 12 bases, with 14 bases between them. Germline CDR1 and CDR2: MDHEN and SYDVKM. CDR3 length: 12 residues. The CDR3 protein is CASSDQRRGQFF. The CDR3 DNA follows: TGTGCCAGCAGTGACCAGCGTAGAGGGCAGTTCTTC.

The chain joins TRBV19 to TRBJ2-7; 7 bases map to TRBD2. J gave up 0 bases and V 5 bases, and 1 base lay outside the gene matches. The CDR3 is made up of 13 amino acids. Germline V gene sequence: CDR1 LNHDA, CDR2 SQIVND (reference sequence). This CDR3 is CASSPSGSYEQYF. In DNA form, the CDR3 reads TGTGCCAGTAGTCCTAGCGGCTCCTACGAGCAGTACTTC.

The chain combines TRBV30 with TRBJ2-7, with D possibly TRBD2 on 5 matching bases. Trimming removed 5 bases from V and 5 bases from J, with 13 bases in between. The CDR3 is 12 residues long. Germline CDR1 reads GTSNPN; CDR2 reads SVGIG (reference sequence). CDR3 bases: TGTGCCTGGGGACTGGCGCCCAACGAGCAGTACTTC. Its protein is CAWGLAPNEQYF.